One and the same sample provided the 9 T cell receptor beta chains below, sequenced in a study of blood T cell repertoires in COVID-19. Data came from immunoSEQ multiplex PCR; TCRdb stores just in-frame clones and leaves some out. Of 250,000 to 350,000 clones in the sample, around 91% were seen once. What was sequenced was peripheral blood. Receptors originate from a woman aged 55-69 years with acute or convalescent COVID-19.

This clone was seen once. This chain links TRBV9 with TRBJ1-1, with TRBD1 as a possible D gene (6 bases). The CDR3 is 15 residues long. Germline V gene data show CDR1 as SGDLS and CDR2 as YYNGEE. The ends were cut back, 4 bases at V and 3 bases at J, with 16 bases in the middle. Written as DNA, the CDR3 is TGTGCCAGCAGCCATGACAGGTTGTTCGACACTGAAGCTTTCTTT. As protein: CASSHDRLFDTEAFF.

The chain has TRBV27 and TRBJ2-4; D is undetermined. CDR3 length: 13 amino acids. Germline V gives CDR1 MNHEY, CDR2 SMNVEV (reference sequence). Trimming stripped 3 bases from V and 7 bases from J, with 10 bases between. The CDR3 reads CASSFSSRNIQYF. In nucleotides, the CDR3 is TGTGCCAGCAGTTTTTCCTCGCGGAACATTCAGTACTTC.

The chain couples TRBV19 to TRBJ1-1; D is possibly TRBD1 (6 bases). CDR1 and CDR2 (germline): LNHDA, SQIVND (reference sequence). The V and J ends lost 5 bases and 5 bases respectively, with 12 bases between them. This CDR3 is built from 13 residues. CDR3 DNA sequence: TGTGCCAGTAGTCGGACAAGGGGGACTGAAGCTTTCTTT. This sequence encodes CASSRTRGTEAFF.

This sequence joins TRBV5-1 and TRBJ2-7, with D possibly matching TRBD1 (6 bases). The CDR3 is 15 amino acids. Trimming removed 4 bases at V and 2 bases at J, with 16 bases between. Germline V gives CDR1 SGHRS, CDR2 YFSETQ. This CDR3 reads CASSQGQGGAYEQYF. Written as DNA, the CDR3 is TGCGCCAGCAGCCAAGGACAAGGGGGAGCCTACGAGCAGTACTTC.

The genes are TRBV6-6 and TRBJ2-2, with 11 bases identical to TRBD1. The CDR3 runs 16 residues. The J segment lost 5 bases and the V segment lost 4 bases, leaving 6 bases of the junction unmatched. Germline assignment: CDR1 MNHNY and CDR2 SVGAGI (reference sequence). The CDR3 sequence is CASSFGQGAGTGELFF. The CDR3 nucleotides read TGTGCCAGCAGTTTCGGACAGGGGGCAGGTACCGGGGAGCTGTTTTTT.

This clone has just one count. The chain links TRBV7-2 to TRBJ2-7, with 9 bases that match TRBD1. The CDR3 is made up of 14 amino acids. Trimming cost V 5 bases and J 4 bases; bases outside gene matches: 6. Germline V CDR1 and CDR2: SGHTA, FQGNSA. Here the CDR3 reads CASSRGQGPYEQYF. DNA for the CDR3: TGTGCCAGCAGCAGGGGACAGGGTCCTTACGAGCAGTACTTC.

The rearrangement uses TRBV9 and TRBJ1-1, with D possibly being TRBD1 (5 bases). This CDR3 has 14 residues. Germline CDR1 reads SGDLS; CDR2 reads YYNGEE. Trimming pared 4 bases from V and 0 bases from J, leaving 10 bases between. The CDR3 DNA sequence: TGTGCCAGCAGCTCAGACAGTCTGAACACTGAAGCTTTCTTT. It yields the protein CASSSDSLNTEAFF.

The chain joins TRBV28 to TRBJ1-3; tentative D call: TRBD1 (6 bases). Trimming cost V 8 bases and J 0 bases, with 26 bases left between them. This CDR3 is 19 amino acids long. Germline V gene sequence: CDR1 MDHEN, CDR2 SYDVKM. The CDR3 region is CASAIHYKGWGLSGNTIYF. CDR3 DNA: TGTGCCAGCGCAATACATTACAAGGGTTGGGGGCTCTCTGGAAACACCATATATTTT.

This chain joins TRBV20-1 and TRBJ2-3, with no clear D. Germline V CDR1 and CDR2: DFQATT, SNEGSKA (reference sequence). Trimming pared 5 bases from V and 5 bases from J, leaving 5 bases between. The CDR3 runs to 10 residues. CDR3 amino acids: CSAQRDTQYF. CDR3 nucleotide sequence: TGCAGTGCTCAGCGAGATACGCAGTATTTT.